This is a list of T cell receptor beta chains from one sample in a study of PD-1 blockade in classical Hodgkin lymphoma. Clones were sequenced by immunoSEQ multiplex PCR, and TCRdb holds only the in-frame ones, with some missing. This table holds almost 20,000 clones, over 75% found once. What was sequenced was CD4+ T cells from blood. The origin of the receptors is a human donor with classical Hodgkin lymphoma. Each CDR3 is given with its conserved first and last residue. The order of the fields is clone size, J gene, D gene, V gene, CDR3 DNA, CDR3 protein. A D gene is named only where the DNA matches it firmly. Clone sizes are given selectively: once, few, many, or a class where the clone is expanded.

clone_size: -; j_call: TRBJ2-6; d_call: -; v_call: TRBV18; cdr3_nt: TGTGCCAGCTCACCGGTTGGGACCGTCGACTCTGGGGCCAACGTCCTGACTTTC; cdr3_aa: CASSPVGTVDSGANVLTF
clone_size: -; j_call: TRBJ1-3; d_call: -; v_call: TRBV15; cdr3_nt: TGTGCCACCAGTAGACAGCTTGGAAACACCATATATTTT; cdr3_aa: CATSRQLGNTIYF
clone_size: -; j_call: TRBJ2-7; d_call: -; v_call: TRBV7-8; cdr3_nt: TGTGCCAGCAGCGGGGGGAGCTCCTACGAGCAGTACTTC; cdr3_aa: CASSGGSSYEQYF
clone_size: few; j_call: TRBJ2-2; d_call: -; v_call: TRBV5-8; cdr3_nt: TGTGCCAGCAGCTGGGGAACAGGAGACACCGGGGAGCTGTTTTTT; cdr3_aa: CASSWGTGDTGELFF
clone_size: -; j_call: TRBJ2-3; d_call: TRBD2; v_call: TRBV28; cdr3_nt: TGTGCCAGCAGCCTCGGGACTAGCGGGATAACAGATACGCAGTATTTT; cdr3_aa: CASSLGTSGITDTQYF
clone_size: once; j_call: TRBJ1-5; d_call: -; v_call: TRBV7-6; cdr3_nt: TGTGCCAGCAGCCTCAATCGGGATCAGCCCCAGCATTTT; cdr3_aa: CASSLNRDQPQHF
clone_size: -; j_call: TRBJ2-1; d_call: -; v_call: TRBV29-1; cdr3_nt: TGCAGCGTTGAAGGGCCTCTTTGGGAGCAGTTCTTC; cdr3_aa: CSVEGPLWEQFF
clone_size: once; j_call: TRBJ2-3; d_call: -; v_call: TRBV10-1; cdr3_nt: TGCGCCAGCAGTGGAGGACTTACGGATACGCAGTATTTT; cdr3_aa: CASSGGLTDTQYF
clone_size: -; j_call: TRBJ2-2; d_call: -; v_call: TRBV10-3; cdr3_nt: TGTGCCATCAGTGATGGTACGCGAGGCGAGGAGCTGTTTTTT; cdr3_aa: CAISDGTRGEELFF
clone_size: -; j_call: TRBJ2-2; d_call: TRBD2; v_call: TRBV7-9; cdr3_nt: TGTGCCAGCAGCTCCACCGGGACTAGCGGCGCGAACACCGGGGAGCTGTTTTTT; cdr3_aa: CASSSTGTSGANTGELFF
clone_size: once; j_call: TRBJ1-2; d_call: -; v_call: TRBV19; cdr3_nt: TGTGCCAGTAGTATACCGACAGTATATGGCTACACCTTC; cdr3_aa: CASSIPTVYGYTF
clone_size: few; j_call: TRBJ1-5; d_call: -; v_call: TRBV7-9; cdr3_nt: TGTGCCAGCAGCCAAGGGAGGGCGGATCAGCCCCAGCATTTT; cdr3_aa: CASSQGRADQPQHF
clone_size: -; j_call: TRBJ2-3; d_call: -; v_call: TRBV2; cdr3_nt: TGTGCCAGCAGTGTGGGTGCTGTAGGAGATACGCAGTATTTT; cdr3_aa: CASSVGAVGDTQYF
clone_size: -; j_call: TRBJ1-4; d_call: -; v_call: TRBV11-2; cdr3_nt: TGTGCCAGCAGCACCAGGACGGTTGAAAAACTGTTTTTT; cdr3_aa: CASSTRTVEKLFF
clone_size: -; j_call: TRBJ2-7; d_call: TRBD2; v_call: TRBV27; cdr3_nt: TGTGCCAGCAGTTTTCGGACTAGCGGGATCAACTCCTACGAGCAGTACTTC; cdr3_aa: CASSFRTSGINSYEQYF
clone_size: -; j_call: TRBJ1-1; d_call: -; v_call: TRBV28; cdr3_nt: TGTGCCAGCAGTTTACGGGCCGCCAGCACTGAAGCTTTCTTT; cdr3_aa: CASSLRAASTEAFF
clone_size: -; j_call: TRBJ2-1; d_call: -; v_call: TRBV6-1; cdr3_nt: TGTGCCAGCAGTGAAATGGGAGGAGAGCAGTTCTTC; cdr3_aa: CASSEMGGEQFF
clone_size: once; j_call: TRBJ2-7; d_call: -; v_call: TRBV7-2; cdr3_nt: TGTGCCAGCAGCTTTGACTCCCCCTACGAGCAGTACTTC; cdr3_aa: CASSFDSPYEQYF
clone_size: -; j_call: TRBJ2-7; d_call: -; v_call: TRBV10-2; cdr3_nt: TGCGCCAGCCGGTCCCCCGCCTACGAGCAGTACTTC; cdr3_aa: CASRSPAYEQYF
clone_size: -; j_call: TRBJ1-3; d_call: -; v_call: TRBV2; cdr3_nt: TGTGCCAGCAGTGTAGACAGACCCTCTGGAAACACCATATATTTT; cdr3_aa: CASSVDRPSGNTIYF
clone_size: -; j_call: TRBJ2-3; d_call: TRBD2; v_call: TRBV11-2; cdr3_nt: TGTGCCAGCAGCTTAGGGGTCGGCGGGAGGGGCGCAGATACGCAGTATTTT; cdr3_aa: CASSLGVGGRGADTQYF
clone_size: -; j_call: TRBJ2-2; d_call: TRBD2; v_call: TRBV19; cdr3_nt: TGTGCCACCAAGGGACTAGCGGGAGCCGGGGAGCTGTTTTTT; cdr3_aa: CATKGLAGAGELFF
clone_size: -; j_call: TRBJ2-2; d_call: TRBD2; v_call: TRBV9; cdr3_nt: TGTGCCAGCAGCGTAGAACGTCCCGCGGGAGGATCGAGAACCGGGGAGCTGTTTTTT; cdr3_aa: CASSVERPAGGSRTGELFF
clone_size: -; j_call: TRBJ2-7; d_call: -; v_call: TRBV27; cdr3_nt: TGTGCCAGCGGATCGCCGGGACTCCCCTACGAGCAGTACTTC; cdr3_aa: CASGSPGLPYEQYF
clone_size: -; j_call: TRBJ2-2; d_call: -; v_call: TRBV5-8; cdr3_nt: TGTGCCAGCAGCGGCATTGAGGGTCTTCTGAACACCGGGGAGCTGTTTTTT; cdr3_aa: CASSGIEGLLNTGELFF
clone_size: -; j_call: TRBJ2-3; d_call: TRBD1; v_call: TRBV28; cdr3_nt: TGTGCCACCAGACCCGGCCCGGGACAGTTCACAGATACGCAGTATTTT; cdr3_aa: CATRPGPGQFTDTQYF
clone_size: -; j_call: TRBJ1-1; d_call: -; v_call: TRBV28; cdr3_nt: TGTGCCAGCAGCCATCCCCCACCCACTGAAGCTTTCTTT; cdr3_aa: CASSHPPPTEAFF
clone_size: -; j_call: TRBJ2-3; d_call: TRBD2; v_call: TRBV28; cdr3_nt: TGTGCCAGCAGTTCCCCTAGCGGGCTCACAGATACGCAGTATTTT; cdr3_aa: CASSSPSGLTDTQYF
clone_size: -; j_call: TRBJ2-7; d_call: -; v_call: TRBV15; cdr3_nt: TGTGCCACCAGCAGCCAGGGAGACAGCACCTACGAGCAGTACTTC; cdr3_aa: CATSSQGDSTYEQYF
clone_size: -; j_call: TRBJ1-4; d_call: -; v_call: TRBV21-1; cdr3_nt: TGTGCCAGCAGTGATGTAGGATCGCGAAAACTGTTTTTT; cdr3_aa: CASSDVGSRKLFF
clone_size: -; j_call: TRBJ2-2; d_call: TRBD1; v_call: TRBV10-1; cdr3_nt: TGCGCCAGCAGTTGGGGGACAGGGGACACCGGGGAGCTGTTTTTT; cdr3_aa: CASSWGTGDTGELFF
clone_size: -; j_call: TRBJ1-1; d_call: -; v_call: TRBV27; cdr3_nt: TGTGCCAGCAGCACGGGACGGGGGAACACTGAAGCTTTCTTT; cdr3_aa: CASSTGRGNTEAFF
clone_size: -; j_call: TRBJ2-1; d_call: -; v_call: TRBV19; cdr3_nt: TGTGCCAGTATCGAGAGGGGGATCCAGTTCTTC; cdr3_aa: CASIERGIQFF
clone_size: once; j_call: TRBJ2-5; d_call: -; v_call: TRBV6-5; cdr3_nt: TGTGCCAGCAGTTACTCGTTAGGTAGCGGTCAAGAGACCCAGTACTTC; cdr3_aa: CASSYSLGSGQETQYF
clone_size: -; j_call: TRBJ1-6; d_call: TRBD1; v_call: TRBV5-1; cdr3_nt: TGCGCCAGCAGCTTGGGTGGGACAGATAATTCACCCCTCCACTTT; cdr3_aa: CASSLGGTDNSPLHF
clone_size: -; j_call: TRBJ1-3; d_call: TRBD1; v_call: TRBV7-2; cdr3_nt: TGTGCCAGCAGACCGACAGGGGCTGGAAACACCATATATTTT; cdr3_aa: CASRPTGAGNTIYF
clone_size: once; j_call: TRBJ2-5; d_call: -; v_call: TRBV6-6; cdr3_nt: TGTGCCAGCAGTTACTTGGGGGGCGCGGAGACCCAGTACTTC; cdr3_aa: CASSYLGGAETQYF
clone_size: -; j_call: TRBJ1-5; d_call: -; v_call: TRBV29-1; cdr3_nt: TGCAGCGTTGAAGGGTCAGGAGCACCATATAGCAATCAGCCCCAGCATTTT; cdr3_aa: CSVEGSGAPYSNQPQHF
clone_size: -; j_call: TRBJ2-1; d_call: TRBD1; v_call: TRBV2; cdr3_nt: TGTGCCAGCAGTCCCCGGGGGACAGGGCTATACAATGAGCAGTTCTTC; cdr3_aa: CASSPRGTGLYNEQFF